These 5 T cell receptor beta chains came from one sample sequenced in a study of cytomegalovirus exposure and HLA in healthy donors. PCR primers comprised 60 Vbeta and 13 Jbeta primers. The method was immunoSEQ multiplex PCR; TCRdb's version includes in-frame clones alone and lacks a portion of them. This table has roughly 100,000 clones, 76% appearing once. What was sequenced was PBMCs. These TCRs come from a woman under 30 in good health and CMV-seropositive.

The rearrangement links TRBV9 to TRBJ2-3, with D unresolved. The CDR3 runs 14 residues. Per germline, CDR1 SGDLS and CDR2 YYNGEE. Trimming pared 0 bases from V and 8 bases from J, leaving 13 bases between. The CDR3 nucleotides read TGTGCCAGCAGCGTAGCAGATCTCCCGGGTACGCAGTATTTT. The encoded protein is CASSVADLPGTQYF. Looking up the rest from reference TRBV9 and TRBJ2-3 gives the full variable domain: DSGVTQTPKHLITATGQRVTLRCSPRSGDLSVYWYQQSLDQGLQFLIQYYNGEERAKGNILERFSAQQFPDLHSELNLSSLELGDSALYFCASSVADLPGTQYFGPGTRLTVL.

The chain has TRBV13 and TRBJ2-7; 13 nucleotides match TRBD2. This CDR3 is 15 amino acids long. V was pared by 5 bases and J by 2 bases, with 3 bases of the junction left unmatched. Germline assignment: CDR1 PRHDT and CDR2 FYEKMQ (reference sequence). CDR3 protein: CASSPTSGRTYEQYF. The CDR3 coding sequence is TGTGCCAGCAGCCCGACTAGCGGGAGGACCTACGAGCAGTACTTC.

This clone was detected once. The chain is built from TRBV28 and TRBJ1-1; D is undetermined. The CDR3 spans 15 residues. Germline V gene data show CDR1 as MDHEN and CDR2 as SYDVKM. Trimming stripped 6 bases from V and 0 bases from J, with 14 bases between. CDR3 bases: TGTGCCAGCAGGTTTCGGGAATCTATGAACACTGAAGCTTTCTTT. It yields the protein CASRFRESMNTEAFF.

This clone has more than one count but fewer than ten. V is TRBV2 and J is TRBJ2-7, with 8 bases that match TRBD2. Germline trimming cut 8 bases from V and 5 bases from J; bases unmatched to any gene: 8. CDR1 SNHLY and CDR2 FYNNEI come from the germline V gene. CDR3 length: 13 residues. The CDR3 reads CASSGGPVNEQYF. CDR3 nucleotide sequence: TGTGCCAGCTCGGGAGGGCCCGTGAACGAGCAGTACTTC. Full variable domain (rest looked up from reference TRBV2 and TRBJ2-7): EPEVTQTPSHQVTQMGQEVILRCVPISNHLYFYWYRQILGQKVEFLVSFYNNEISEKSEIFDDQFSVERPDGSNFTLKIRSTKLEDSAMYFCASSGGPVNEQYFGPGTRLTVT.

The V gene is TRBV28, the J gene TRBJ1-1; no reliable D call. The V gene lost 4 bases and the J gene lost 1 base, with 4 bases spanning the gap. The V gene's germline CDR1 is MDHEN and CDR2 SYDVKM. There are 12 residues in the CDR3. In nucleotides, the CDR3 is TGTGCCAGCAGTTGGCAGAACACTGAAGCTTTCTTT. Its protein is CASSWQNTEAFF.